The sequence of this T cell receptor (beta chain) was determined in a study of cytomegalovirus exposure and HLA in healthy donors (dated by TCRdb to about 2017). Some background on the complete study: The 650 to 750 repertoires of the first cohort and the roughly 110 validation repertoires were produced on the same platform, according to a later analysis. High-throughput TCR immunosequencing, statistical association of individual TCRs with disease status, and machine learning were combined to predict cytomegalovirus infection status. Besides the first cohort of hundreds of subjects, a separate validation cohort made up of roughly 130 different subjects was used. The aim of the study was to test whether cataloging public T cell receptors could identify signatures of past pathogen exposure.

Points on this clone: It has no known antigen specificity. Base qualities are missing; no much larger clone stands one base away.

Library preparation employed the immunoSEQ multiplex PCR assay. The authors processed their data as follows. A statistical classification framework was developed to diagnose cytomegalovirus status using the catalog of TCR beta chain sequences. TCRdb holds this immuneACCESS table with in-frame rearrangements only. Some clones are missing; in checked studies, unresolved V genes explain under half, and the rest has no known cause. Clone size and V and J calls were adopted from that table, with D and trimming inferred from the DNA. The sample table shows some 160,000 clones, and 88% are seen once. The top ten clones comprise around 3% of the sample. What the research found in general, with its limitations: In both the original and validation cohorts, the classifier was reported to diagnose cytomegalovirus status with high specificity and sensitivity. The study listed 150 to 200 TCR beta chains as associated with cytomegalovirus. In vitro tests confirmed that three of the cytomegalovirus-associated TCR beta chains recognize cytomegalovirus antigens. In a later analysis, TCRs clustered in the first cohort were found to also tend to co-occur in the roughly 120 validation repertoires, with about 94% of cluster scores above 0. The authors suggested that the approach could potentially be generalized to other disease states and immunological phenotypes. Most TCR sequences were observed very rarely across donors, whereas some public TCRs were present in many individuals. A later analysis lacked HLA typing for the validation cohort, so it scored co-occurrence in that cohort across all 120 repertoires.

Donors formed part of the validation cohort, which comprised 95 to 150 subjects and was distinct from the first cohort of 666 subjects. The sequence was obtained from a man aged 18 to 29 in good health and CMV-seronegative. Sequencing was done on a sample of PBMCs.

Read as DNA, the sequence is TGTGCCAGCAGTTTTTGGGACAGGGGTGGCTACACCTTC. Its product reads: CASSFWDRGGYTF. The V gene is TRBV27 and the J gene is TRBJ1-2; TRBD1 aligns with 10 central bases. Here V drops 3 bases and J drops 7 bases, and the junction holds 2 bases not matched to any gene. The germline V gene (reference sequence) provides CDR1 MNHEY and CDR2 SMNVEV. The CDR3 spans 13 residues, from the cysteine through the phenylalanine. CDR3 DNA is the only sequence kept; it has 39 bases, read in frame from the first base.